This T cell receptor beta chain appears in the sequencing data of a study of regulatory T cells in long-lasting Graves disease. Across the whole study: Those Graves' patients who were newly diagnosed had been on antithyroid drugs under 3 months.

The CDR3 length is 15 residues. J gave up 3 bases and V 6 bases, and 10 bases lay outside the gene matches. Germline V gives CDR1 MNHNS, CDR2 SASEGT. Time point reported: newly diagnosed GD, antithyroid drugs for less than 3 months. Isolated PBMC RNA provided the starting material for the TCR library. To make TCR beta libraries, researchers used iRepertoire HTBI primers and Arm-PCR of CDR3 regions. TCRdb re-derived calls from the multiplex PCR reads in MiXCR, one entry per CDR3 protein. Here the sample spans under 800,000 distinct CDR3 sequences, roughly 15% being singletons. This clonotype has ten or more counts. The same data also contributed to another study, on T cells in Graves' hyperthyroidism and ophthalmopathy. This second study says: The study left out patients who had uncontrolled infection, other autoimmune disease, pregnancy or lactation.

The J gene is TRBJ1-2, the V gene TRBV6-1, with 7 positions matching TRBD1. The sequencing here drew on peripheral blood mononuclear cells (PBMCs), taken at new diagnosis, from a patient treated with antithyroid drugs. The receptor was derived from a woman aged 30 to 39 with Graves disease. The CDR3 DNA reads as TGTGCCAGCAGAACCATGACAGGGAGGCACTATGGCTACACCTTC. Translation gives CASRTMTGRHYGYTF.